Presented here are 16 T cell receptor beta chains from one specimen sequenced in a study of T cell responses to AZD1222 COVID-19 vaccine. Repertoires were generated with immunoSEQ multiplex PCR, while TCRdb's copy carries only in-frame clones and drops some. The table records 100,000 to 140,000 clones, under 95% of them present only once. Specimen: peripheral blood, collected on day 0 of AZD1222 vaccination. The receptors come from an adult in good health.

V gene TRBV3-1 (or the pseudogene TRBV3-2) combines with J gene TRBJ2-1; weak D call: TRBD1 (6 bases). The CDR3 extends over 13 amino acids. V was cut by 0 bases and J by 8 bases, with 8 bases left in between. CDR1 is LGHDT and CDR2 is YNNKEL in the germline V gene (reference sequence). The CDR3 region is CASSQDRGYEQFF. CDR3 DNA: TGTGCCAGCAGCCAAGACAGGGGATATGAGCAGTTCTTC.

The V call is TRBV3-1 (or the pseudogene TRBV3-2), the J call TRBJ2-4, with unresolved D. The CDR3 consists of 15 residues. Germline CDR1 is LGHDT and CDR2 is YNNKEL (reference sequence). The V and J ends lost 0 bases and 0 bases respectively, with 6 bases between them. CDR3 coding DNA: TGTGCCAGCAGCCAAGATACGGAAGCCAAAAACATTCAGTACTTC. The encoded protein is CASSQDTEAKNIQYF.

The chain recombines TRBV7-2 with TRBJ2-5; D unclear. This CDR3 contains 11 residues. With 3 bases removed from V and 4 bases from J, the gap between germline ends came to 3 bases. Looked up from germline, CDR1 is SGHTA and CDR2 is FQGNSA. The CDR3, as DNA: TGTGCCAGCAGCTTCGCAGAGACCCAGTACTTC. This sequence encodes CASSFAETQYF. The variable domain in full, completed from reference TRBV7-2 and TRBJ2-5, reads GAGVSQSPSNKVTEKGKDVELRCDPISGHTALYWYRQSLGQGLEFLIYFQGNSAPDKSGLPSDRFSAERTGGSVSTLTIQRTQQEDSAVYLCASSFAETQYFGPGTRLLVL.

The CDR3 region is CSASIQGANPGANVLTF. The DNA for the CDR3 is TGCAGTGCTAGTATCCAGGGGGCTAACCCTGGGGCCAACGTCCTGACTTTC. This chain joins TRBV20-1 and TRBJ2-6; 8 bases align to TRBD1. Looked up from germline, CDR1 is DFQATT and CDR2 is SNEGSKA (reference sequence). Trimming took 3 bases from V and 2 from J; bases not matched to a gene: 9. The CDR3 spans 17 residues.

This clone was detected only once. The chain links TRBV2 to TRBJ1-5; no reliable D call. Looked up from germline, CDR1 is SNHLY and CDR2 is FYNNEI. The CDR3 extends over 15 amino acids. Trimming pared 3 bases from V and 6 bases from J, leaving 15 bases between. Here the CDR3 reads CASSEARRWGQPQHF. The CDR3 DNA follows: TGTGCCAGCAGTGAGGCCAGGAGATGGGGTCAGCCCCAGCATTTT.

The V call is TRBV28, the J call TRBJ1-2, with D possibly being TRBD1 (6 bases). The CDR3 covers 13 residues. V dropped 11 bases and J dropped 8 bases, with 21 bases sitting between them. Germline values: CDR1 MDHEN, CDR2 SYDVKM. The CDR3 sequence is CAVTVRQVQGYTF. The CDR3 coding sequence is TGTGCCGTCACAGTCCGACAGGTCCAAGGCTACACCTTC.

This CDR3 reads CASSPYPGPYEQYF. For the CDR3, the DNA is TGTGCCAGTAGTCCTTACCCGGGACCCTACGAGCAGTACTTC. The chain joins TRBV19 to TRBJ2-7, with D perhaps TRBD1 or TRBD2 (5 bases each). CDR1 and CDR2 from the germline V gene are LNHDA and SQIVND (reference sequence). The CDR3 is made up of 14 amino acids. V was trimmed by 5 bases and J by 2 bases, leaving 13 bases between them.

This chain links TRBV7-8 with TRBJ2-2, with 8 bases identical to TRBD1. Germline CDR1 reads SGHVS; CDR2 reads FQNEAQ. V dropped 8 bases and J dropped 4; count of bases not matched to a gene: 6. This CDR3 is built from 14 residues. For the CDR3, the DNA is TGTGCCAGCGTTTTCGACAGGGGCACCGGGGAGCTGTTTTTT. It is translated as CASVFDRGTGELFF.

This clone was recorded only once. CDR3 DNA: TGTGCCAGCAGCCAGAGGGGGGAGAATGAAAAACTGTTTTTT. This encodes CASSQRGENEKLFF. This chain joins TRBV3-1 (or the pseudogene TRBV3-2) and TRBJ1-4; D might be TRBD1 (6 bases). The CDR3 has 14 residues. Germline V CDR1 and CDR2: LGHDT, YNNKEL (reference sequence). Trimming cost V 3 bases and J 5 bases, with 10 bases left between them.

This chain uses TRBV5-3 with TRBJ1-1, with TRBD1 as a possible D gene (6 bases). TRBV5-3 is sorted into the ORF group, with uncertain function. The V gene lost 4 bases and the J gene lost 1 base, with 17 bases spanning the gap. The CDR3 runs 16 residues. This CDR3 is CARSQRKPRGNTEAFF. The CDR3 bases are TGTGCCAGAAGCCAAAGAAAACCCAGGGGGAACACTGAAGCTTTCTTT.

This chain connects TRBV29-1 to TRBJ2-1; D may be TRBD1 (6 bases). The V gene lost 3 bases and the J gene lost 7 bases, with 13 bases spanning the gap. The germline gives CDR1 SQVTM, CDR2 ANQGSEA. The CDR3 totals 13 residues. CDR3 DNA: TGCAGCGTTGATTTACAGGGTAATAATGAGCAGTTCTTC. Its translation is CSVDLQGNNEQFF.

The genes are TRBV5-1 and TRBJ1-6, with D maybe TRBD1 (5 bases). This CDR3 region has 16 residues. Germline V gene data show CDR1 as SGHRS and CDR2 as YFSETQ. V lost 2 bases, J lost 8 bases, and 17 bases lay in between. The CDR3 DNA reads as TGCGCCAGCAGCTTAATGGGCTCGGGGACCGATTCACCCCTCCACTTT. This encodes CASSLMGSGTDSPLHF. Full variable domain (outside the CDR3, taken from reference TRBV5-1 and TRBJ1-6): KAGVTQTPRYLIKTRGQQVTLSCSPISGHRSVSWYQQTPGQGLQFLFEYFSETQRNKGNFPGRFSGRQFSNSRSEMNVSTLELGDSALYLCASSLMGSGTDSPLHFGNGTRLTVT.

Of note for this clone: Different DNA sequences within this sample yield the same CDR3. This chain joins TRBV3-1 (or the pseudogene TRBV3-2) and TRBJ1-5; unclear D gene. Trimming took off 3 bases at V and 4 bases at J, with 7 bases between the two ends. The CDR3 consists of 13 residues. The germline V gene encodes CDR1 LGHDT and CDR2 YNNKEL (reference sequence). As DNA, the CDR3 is TGTGCCAGCAGCCAGCAAGTAAATCAGCCCCAGCATTTT. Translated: CASSQQVNQPQHF.

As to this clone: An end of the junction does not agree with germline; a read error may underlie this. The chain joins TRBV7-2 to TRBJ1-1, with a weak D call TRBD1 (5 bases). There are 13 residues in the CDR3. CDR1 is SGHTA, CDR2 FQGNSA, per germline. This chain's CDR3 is CASSLGGTTRAVF. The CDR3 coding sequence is TGTGCCAGCAGCTTAGGAGGGACCACACGGGCTGTCTTT.

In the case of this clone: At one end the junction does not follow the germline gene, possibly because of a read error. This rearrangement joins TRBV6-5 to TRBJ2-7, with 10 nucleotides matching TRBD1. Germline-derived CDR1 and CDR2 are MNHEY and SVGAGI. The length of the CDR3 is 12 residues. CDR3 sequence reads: CASGQGSFEQYF. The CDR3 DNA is TGTGCGTCGGGACAGGGGTCCTTCGAGCAGTACTTC.

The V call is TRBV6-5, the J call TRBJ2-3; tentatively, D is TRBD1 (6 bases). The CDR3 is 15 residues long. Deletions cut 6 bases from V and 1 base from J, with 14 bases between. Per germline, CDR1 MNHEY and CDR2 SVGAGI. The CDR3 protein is CASRPTGLGTDTQYF. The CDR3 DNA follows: TGTGCCAGCAGGCCAACAGGGTTGGGCACAGATACGCAGTATTTT.